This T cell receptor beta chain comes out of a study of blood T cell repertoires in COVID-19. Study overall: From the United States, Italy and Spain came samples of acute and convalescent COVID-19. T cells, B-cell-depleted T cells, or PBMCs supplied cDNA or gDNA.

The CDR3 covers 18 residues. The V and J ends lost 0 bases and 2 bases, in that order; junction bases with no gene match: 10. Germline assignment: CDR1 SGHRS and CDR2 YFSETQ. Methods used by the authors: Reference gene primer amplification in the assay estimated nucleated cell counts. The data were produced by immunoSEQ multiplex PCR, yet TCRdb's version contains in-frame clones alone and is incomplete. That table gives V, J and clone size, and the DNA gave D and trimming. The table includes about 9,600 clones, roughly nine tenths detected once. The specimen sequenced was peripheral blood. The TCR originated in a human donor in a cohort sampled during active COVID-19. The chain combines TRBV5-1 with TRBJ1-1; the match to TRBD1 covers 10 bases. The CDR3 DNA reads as TGCGCCAGCAGCTTGGAAGCAGGACAGGGGGTATTCAACACTGAAGCTTTCTTT. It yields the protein CASSLEAGQGVFNTEAFF.